This T cell receptor beta chain was captured in a study of blood T cell repertoires in COVID-19. The CDR3 has 16 residues. Germline V lookup: CDR1 SEHNR, CDR2 FQNEAQ (reference sequence). The J segment lost 3 bases and the V segment lost 7 bases, leaving 9 bases of the junction unmatched. The method was immunoSEQ multiplex PCR; TCRdb's version includes in-frame clones alone and lacks a portion of them. The sample consists of 250,000 to 300,000 clones, 70% to 90% of them appearing once. The clonotype comes from a woman between 70 and 85 years old with acute or convalescent COVID-19. This chain links TRBV7-9 with TRBJ1-2; 12 nucleotides align to TRBD1. The sample taken for sequencing was peripheral blood. CDR3 sequence: CASITGTGGTDYGYTF. As DNA, the CDR3 is TGTGCCAGCATCACCGGGACAGGGGGCACGGACTATGGCTACACCTTC.